This T cell receptor beta chain was profiled in a study of blood T cell repertoires in COVID-19. A single count supports this clone. Clones were sequenced by immunoSEQ multiplex PCR, and TCRdb holds only the in-frame ones, with some missing. Among approximately 40,000 clones listed, roughly 87% were seen once. Trimming shortened V by 3 bases and J by 5 bases, and 7 bases separated the two germline ends. From germline, CDR1 is SEHNR and CDR2 FQNEAQ (reference sequence). This CDR3 is built from 12 residues. The specimen sequenced was peripheral blood. The J gene is TRBJ2-5, the V gene TRBV7-9; unclear D gene. This clonotype was sampled from a woman older than 75 in a cohort sampled during active or convalescent COVID-19. The CDR3 loop reads CASSFQLETQYF. CDR3 DNA: TGTGCCAGCAGCTTCCAGTTGGAGACCCAGTACTTC.